The 32 T cell receptor beta chains in this list originate from one sample, sequenced in a study of early T cells in non-severe SARS-CoV-2 infection. TCRdb re-derived calls from the 5' RACE reads in MiXCR, one entry per CDR3 protein. The sample records around 47,000 distinct CDR3 sequences, 11% being singletons. Material: whole blood. These receptors came from an adult who was a healthcare worker with PCR-confirmed SARS-CoV-2 infection or an uninfected control (not recorded which).

The sample holds a few counts of this clonotype. The V call is TRBV20-1, the J call TRBJ2-1; a possible D gene is TRBD1 (6 bases). The ends were cut back, 3 bases at V and 3 bases at J, with 12 bases in the middle. CDR1 and CDR2 from the germline V gene are DFQATT and SNEGSKA (reference sequence). The CDR3 has 14 amino acids. CDR3 nucleotide sequence: TGCAGTGCTAGGTTCCAGGGGATCTACAATGAGCAGTTCTTC. As protein: CSARFQGIYNEQFF.

The rearrangement links TRBV12-3 or TRBV12-4 to TRBJ2-1, with TRBD2 identical over 7 bases. The V segment lost 3 bases and the J segment 7 bases; nucleotides outside the gene matches: 6. The CDR3 has 14 residues. CDR3 nucleotide sequence: TGTGCCAGCAGTTTGGCGGGGGACTTAAATGAGCAGTTCTTC. Protein: CASSLAGDLNEQFF.

The J gene is TRBJ1-1, the V gene TRBV5-1; D unclear. Germline V CDR1 and CDR2: SGHRS, YFSETQ. The germline V and J ends were trimmed by 0 bases and 11 bases, with 11 bases remaining between them. This CDR3 spans 12 amino acids. The CDR3 DNA sequence: TGCGCCAGCAGCTTGGACTCGGCGTTCGCTTTCTTT. Amino acids: CASSLDSAFAFF.

The chain has TRBV7-9 and TRBJ1-4; unclear D gene. V was clipped by 3 bases and J by 4 bases, with 0 bases between them. The CDR3 covers 11 residues. The V gene's germline CDR1 is SEHNR and CDR2 FQNEAQ (reference sequence). CDR3 in amino acids: CASSFNEKLFF. CDR3 in DNA: TGTGCCAGCAGCTTTAATGAAAAACTGTTTTTT.

Of note for this clonotype: The CDR3 end shows no conserved phenylalanine or tryptophan, and so a read error is likely. This chain links TRBV5-6 with TRBJ2-1, with 7 bases fitting TRBD2. V shed 4 bases and J 10 bases; nucleotides not matched to a gene: 17. CDR1 and CDR2 (germline): SGHDT, YYEEEE. The CDR3 runs 16 residues. CDR3 loop: CASSPQAGVGAGEQFS. CDR3 nucleotide sequence: TGTGCCAGCAGCCCACAGGCCGGGGTAGGAGCGGGGGAGCAGTTCTCC.

This clonotype was detected many times. The chain has TRBV9 and TRBJ2-1; D remains unclear. The germline V gene has CDR1 SGDLS and CDR2 YYNGEE. CDR3 length equals 12 residues. With 0 bases removed from V and 8 bases from J, the gap between germline ends came to 6 bases. The CDR3 region has the DNA TGTGCCAGCAGCGTAGAGGCCTATGAGCAGTTCTTC. This translates into CASSVEAYEQFF.

In its sample, this clonotype was seen a few times. J is TRBJ2-5 and V is TRBV5-1; TRBD2 aligns across 10 bases. CDR3 size: 16 residues. The germline V gene has CDR1 SGHRS and CDR2 YFSETQ. J was trimmed by 2 bases and V by 5 bases; bases with no gene match: 9. The DNA of the CDR3 is TGCGCCAGCAGATATACCGGGACTAGCGAGCAAGAGACCCAGTACTTC. Translating gives CASRYTGTSEQETQYF.

This clonotype was counted only a few times. V usage is TRBV5-4 and J usage is TRBJ1-3; 10 bases map to TRBD1. This CDR3 spans 15 amino acids. Germline V CDR1 and CDR2: SGHNT, YYREEE (reference sequence). Trimming removed 4 bases from V and 3 bases from J; junction bases left unmatched: 4. CDR3 DNA: TGTGCCAGCAGCGCGGGACAGGGGCTTGGAAACACCATATATTTT. Protein: CASSAGQGLGNTIYF.

The table lists this clonotype with many counts. The V gene is TRBV7-2, the J gene TRBJ1-5, with a possible D match to TRBD1 (5 bases). There are 14 residues in the CDR3. Trimming left V 3 bases short and J 9 bases short, with 15 bases between. Germline V gene sequence: CDR1 SGHTA, CDR2 FQGNSA. This CDR3 reads CASSFGGLRLPQHF. CDR3 coding DNA: TGTGCCAGCAGCTTCGGGGGTCTCCGGTTGCCCCAGCATTTT.

The chain is built from TRBV11-1 and TRBJ2-3; no definite D call. This CDR3 has 11 residues. Germline CDR1 is SGHAT and CDR2 is FQDESV (reference sequence). The V gene lost 4 bases and the J gene lost 6 bases, with 5 bases spanning the gap. CDR3 sequence: CASSYMDTQYF. The CDR3 DNA follows: TGTGCCAGCAGCTACATGGATACGCAGTATTTT.

This clonotype came up a few times. The V gene is TRBV29-1, the J gene TRBJ2-7, with D possibly called TRBD1 or TRBD2 (5 bases each). The V end lost 2 bases, the J end lost 6 bases, and 17 bases lay between the germline ends. Germline CDR1 SQVTM, CDR2 ANQGSEA. The CDR3 runs 14 residues. CDR3 nucleotide sequence: TGCAGCGTTGAAAAACCGGGACCGAGGCGCGAGCAGTACTTC. Its translation is CSVEKPGPRREQYF.

This clonotype was detected only a few times. The chain links TRBV7-2 to TRBJ1-5, with D possibly being TRBD1 (5 bases). Germline CDR1 reads SGHTA; CDR2 reads FQGNSA. Trimming took off 5 bases at V and 7 bases at J, with 15 bases between the two ends. The CDR3 consists of 14 residues. The DNA for the CDR3 is TGTGCCAGCAGCATCTCAGGGTTACAACAGCCCCAGCATTTT. Translating it yields CASSISGLQQPQHF.

A word on this clonotype: A read error may explain this, as a much larger clone is one base away. The chain carries TRBV11-1 and TRBJ1-2; D might be TRBD1 (5 bases). The CDR3 extends over 14 amino acids. The germline gives CDR1 SGHAT, CDR2 FQDESV (reference sequence). The CDR3 spells CTSSPRDPNYGYTF. The CDR3, as DNA: TGTACCAGCAGCCCCCGGGACCCGAACTATGGCTACACCTTC.

This clonotype showed up many times. V usage is TRBV6-6 and J usage is TRBJ2-7, with D possibly TRBD1 on 6 matching bases. Trimming removed 4 bases at V and 6 bases at J, with 13 bases between. CDR1 MNHNY and CDR2 SVGAGI come from the germline V gene (reference sequence). The CDR3 spans 13 residues. The CDR3 loop reads CASSSGQMGEQYF. The CDR3 DNA follows: TGTGCCAGCAGTTCCGGACAGATGGGCGAGCAGTACTTC.

A single count supports this clonotype. A much larger clone lies one base from this, so it may be a read error. The chain has TRBV20-1 and TRBJ1-1; D might be TRBD1 (6 bases). With 6 bases removed from V and 3 bases from J, the gap between germline ends came to 26 bases. CDR1 and CDR2 (germline): DFQATT, SNEGSKA (reference sequence). The CDR3 is made up of 17 amino acids. CDR3 sequence: CSAKTPGLEGVHTEAFF. The CDR3 nucleotides are TGCAGTGCAAAAACACCAGGGTTAGAGGGGGTGCACACTGAAGCTTTCTTT.

The chain uses TRBV7-9 and TRBJ1-4; TRBD1 is a possible D gene (6 bases). This CDR3 spans 15 amino acids. Germline CDR1 and CDR2: SEHNR and FQNEAQ (reference sequence). Trimming removed 5 bases at V and 7 bases at J, with 17 bases between. This CDR3 reads CASSQSRGDVEKLFF. The CDR3 nucleotides read TGTGCCAGCAGCCAATCCAGGGGAGACGTTGAAAAACTGTTTTTT.

This clonotype was recorded a few times. The V and J genes are TRBV12-3 or TRBV12-4 and TRBJ1-3, with D unresolved. The CDR3 runs 16 residues. The germline V and J ends were trimmed by 0 bases and 0 bases, with 9 bases remaining between them. Written as DNA, the CDR3 is TGTGCCAGCAGTTTAGCGGCCAGCCGCTCTGGAAACACCATATATTTT. Its protein is CASSLAASRSGNTIYF.

This rearrangement joins TRBV7-2 to TRBJ1-5, with D uncertain. This CDR3 spans 14 amino acids. Germline-derived CDR1 and CDR2 are SGHTA and FQGNSA. V shed 1 base and J shed 8 bases, with 12 bases lying between them. CDR3 loop: CASSLDPRWEPQHF. DNA of the CDR3: TGTGCCAGCAGCTTAGATCCGCGGTGGGAGCCCCAGCATTTT.

This clonotype was observed a few times. This chain connects TRBV3-1 to TRBJ1-4, with 9 bases identical to TRBD1. CDR1 is LGHDT, CDR2 YNNKEL, per germline (reference sequence). The CDR3 is made up of 16 amino acids. V shed 4 bases and J 8 bases; nucleotides not matched to a gene: 11. Here the CDR3 DNA reads TGTGCCAGCAGCCGGACCCCGGGACAGGGTCTGGAAAAACTGTTTTTT. Amino acids: CASSRTPGQGLEKLFF. The whole variable domain, filled in from reference TRBV3-1 and TRBJ1-4, reads DTAVSQTPKYLVTQMGNDKSIKCEQNLGHDTMYWYKQDSKKFLKIMFSYNNKELIINETVPNRFSPKSPDKAHLNLHINSLELGDSAVYFCASSRTPGQGLEKLFFGSGTQLSVL.

This clonotype is classed as medium-sized (0.01 to 0.1%). The rearrangement uses TRBV7-3 and TRBJ2-2; D gene ambiguous. Looked up from germline, CDR1 is SGHTA and CDR2 is FQGTGA. V dropped 5 bases and J dropped 4 bases, with 11 bases sitting between them. This CDR3 spans 14 amino acids. CDR3 region: CASSPRPATGELFF. In DNA, the CDR3 is TGTGCCAGCAGCCCACGTCCTGCCACCGGGGAGCTGTTTTTT.

J is TRBJ2-5 and V is TRBV6-2 or TRBV6-3, with D tentatively TRBD1 or TRBD2 (6 bases each). The V end lost 6 bases, the J end lost 1 base, and 15 bases lay between the germline ends. Germline V lookup: CDR1 MNHEY, CDR2 SVGEGT. The CDR3 totals 15 residues. The CDR3: CASRGAGGGQETQYF. In DNA, the CDR3 is TGTGCCAGCAGGGGAGCCGGGGGCGGCCAAGAGACCCAGTACTTC.

J is TRBJ2-2 and V is TRBV29-1, with a tentative D call TRBD1 (6 bases). Trimming removed 7 bases from V and 6 bases from J, with 12 bases in between. The CDR3 is made up of 12 amino acids. CDR1 is SQVTM and CDR2 is ANQGSEA in the germline V gene. The CDR3: CSALQGSGELFF. Written as DNA, the CDR3 is TGCAGCGCCCTACAGGGATCCGGGGAGCTGTTTTTT.

This clonotype was picked up many times. The chain links TRBV6-5 to TRBJ1-1, with TRBD1 as a possible D gene (5 bases). V was clipped by 4 bases and J by 3 bases, with 24 bases between them. Germline assignment: CDR1 MNHEY and CDR2 SVGAGI. The CDR3 runs 18 residues. CDR3 residues: CASSLWIRRGDSDTEAFF. CDR3 nucleotide sequence: TGTGCCAGCAGTTTGTGGATAAGACGAGGGGACTCGGACACTGAAGCTTTCTTT.

This clonotype was detected ten times or more. The rearrangement joins TRBV12-3 or TRBV12-4 to TRBJ2-3; either TRBD1 or TRBD2 may supply D (5 bases each). The CDR3 loop spans 15 amino acids. Trimming pared 5 bases from V and 3 bases from J, leaving 15 bases between. CDR3 sequence reads: CASSTGTAGTDTQYF. For the CDR3, the DNA is TGTGCCAGCAGTACCGGGACCGCAGGGACAGATACGCAGTATTTT.

This clonotype occurred many times. The chain recombines TRBV29-1 with TRBJ1-3; no clear D. Germline V CDR1 and CDR2: SQVTM, ANQGSEA. CDR3 length: 14 amino acids. Trimming left V 6 bases short and J 2 bases short, with 14 bases between. CDR3 in amino acids: CSVGLERAGNTIYF. CDR3 DNA: TGCAGCGTCGGTCTTGAGAGGGCTGGAAACACCATATATTTT.

The V call is TRBV7-9, the J call TRBJ1-3, with 8 bases lining up with TRBD1. CDR1 and CDR2 (germline): SEHNR, FQNEAQ (reference sequence). V gave up 5 bases and J gave up 2 bases; unmatched junction bases: 2. The CDR3 sequence is 14 residues long. As DNA, the CDR3 is TGTGCCAGCAGCCCGACAGGGGCTGGAAACACCATATATTTT. This translates into CASSPTGAGNTIYF.

This clonotype showed up many times. The CDR3 end shows no conserved phenylalanine or tryptophan, and so a read error is likely. It is unclear where the CDR3 begins or ends on the DNA, so no DNA is shown, and the CDR3 is as TCRdb lists it. This chain links TRBV5-1 with TRBJ1-5. The CDR3 sequence runs 9 residues, both termini included. CDR1 is SGHRS and CDR2 is YFSETQ in the germline V gene. The CDR3 region is CASSFPYSG.

This clonotype has ten or more counts. The rearrangement uses TRBV7-2 and TRBJ2-5; D remains ambiguous. This CDR3 contains 13 residues. Trimming cost V 0 bases and J 5 bases, with 7 bases left between them. Germline V gene sequence: CDR1 SGHTA, CDR2 FQGNSA. The CDR3: CASSLALGETQYF. CDR3 nucleotides: TGTGCCAGCAGCTTAGCGCTGGGGGAGACCCAGTACTTC. Combining the CDR3 with reference TRBV7-2 and TRBJ2-5 gives the whole variable domain GAGVSQSPSNKVTEKGKDVELRCDPISGHTALYWYRQSLGQGLEFLIYFQGNSAPDKSGLPSDRFSAERTGGSVSTLTIQRTQQEDSAVYLCASSLALGETQYFGPGTRLLVL.

The V gene is TRBV10-3, the J gene TRBJ2-3, with 8 nucleotides matching TRBD2. Germline values: CDR1 ENHRY, CDR2 SYGVKD. CDR3 size: 17 residues. V lost 0 bases, J lost 6 bases, and 11 bases stayed unmatched. The CDR3 sequence: CAISESMGSGARDTQYF. As DNA, the CDR3 is TGTGCCATCAGTGAGTCCATGGGTAGCGGGGCCAGGGATACGCAGTATTTT.

The J gene is TRBJ1-1, the V gene TRBV7-3; no definite D call. Trimming stripped 2 bases from V and 5 bases from J, with 9 bases between. CDR1 SGHTA and CDR2 FQGTGA come from the germline V gene. The CDR3 is made up of 13 amino acids. CDR3 sequence: CASSLELRTEAFF. CDR3 in DNA: TGTGCCAGCAGCTTAGAGTTAAGAACTGAAGCTTTCTTT.

About this clonotype itself: This could be a read error, since a much larger clone is one nucleotide away. This chain joins TRBV18 and TRBJ2-1, with unresolved D. The CDR3 totals 15 residues. Germline CDR1 and CDR2: KGHSH and LQKENI. Here the CDR3 reads CTSSPQDPSYNEQFF. The CDR3 nucleotides are TGTACCAGCTCACCACAAGATCCCTCCTACAATGAGCAGTTCTTC.

This clonotype was observed at least ten times. The V gene is TRBV20-1, the J gene TRBJ1-6; weak D call: TRBD1 (6 bases). V lost 6 bases and J 9 bases, leaving 15 bases between the germline ends. In germline, CDR1 is DFQATT, CDR2 SNEGSKA (reference sequence). The CDR3 has 13 amino acids. As DNA, the CDR3 is TGCAGTGCGGATCGGACAGATAGTTCACCCCTCCACTTT. It translates to CSADRTDSSPLHF.